The following is a TCR beta chain sequence with its context. This entry belongs to a study of cytomegalovirus exposure and HLA in healthy donors. The study ran its PCR with 60 Vbeta and 13 Jbeta primers. Method: immunoSEQ multiplex PCR; TCRdb's copy keeps in-frame clones and lacks some. Of 150,000 to 200,000 clones listed, roughly 80% are singletons. In germline, CDR1 is MNHEY, CDR2 SMNVEV (reference sequence). Trimming shortened V by 3 bases and J by 6 bases, and 23 bases separated the two germline ends. CDR3 length equals 17 residues. The sequencing sample was made of PBMCs. The TCR was taken from a girl aged 2-9 years in good health and CMV-seropositive. The genes are TRBV27 and TRBJ1-1, with D perhaps TRBD1 (5 bases). Here the CDR3 reads CASSLTWSYTLQAEAFF. DNA for the CDR3: TGTGCCAGCAGTTTGACTTGGTCTTATACGCTACAGGCTGAAGCTTTCTTT.